The source of this T cell receptor beta chain is a study of T cells in Graves' hyperthyroidism and ophthalmopathy. Broader study findings: Blood shared most expanded thyroid clonotypes above 0.001. The model identified upcoming ophthalmopathy a median approximately 6.4 months ahead of onset. Through a model of 13 V-J features, ophthalmopathy was separated from stable hyperthyroidism.

The study based diagnoses on clinical symptoms, serum thyroxine and TRAb, thyroid ultrasound and orbital computed tomography. A note on this clonotype: Its cognate antigen is unknown.

The trim removed 3 bases at V and 7 bases at J, leaving 4 bases unmatched. The CDR3 is 15 amino acids. Germline lookup yields CDR1 SNHLY and CDR2 FYNNEI. TCR beta CDR3 sequences were amplified from RNA transcripts. TCR CDR3 underwent first-round RT-PCR with the HTBI primer set. TCRdb ran MiXCR on the multiplex PCR reads and lists one entry per CDR3 protein. The sample gives more than 550,000 distinct CDR3 sequences, just under 45% of which show up once; less than 8.5% is in the top ten. The specimen sequenced was peripheral blood or thyroid tissue (not recorded which). The chain uses TRBV2 and TRBJ2-7; the match to TRBD2 covers 15 bases. This clonotype was obtained from an adult man with Graves' disease, either hyperthyroidism or ophthalmopathy (not recorded which). The CDR3, as DNA: TGTGCCAGCAGTGAGGGACTAGCGGGGGGTGCTGAGCAGTACTTC. Translating it yields CASSEGLAGGAEQYF.